This T cell receptor (beta chain) is drawn from a study of identical twins. TCRdb called the 5' RACE reads again in MiXCR, with one record for every CDR3 protein. The data hold hundreds of thousands of distinct CDR3 sequences, with about 20% observed a single time. This CDR3 region has 18 residues. V lost 6 bases and J lost 1; bases outside the gene matches: 8. CDR1 is DFQATT and CDR2 is SNEGSKA in the germline V gene (reference sequence). In this sample, this clonotype turned up a few times. This same sample was also taken into another study, of T cells expressing NK-cell markers. As reported in that work: Of the CD8+ T cells in roughly 6 donors, about 1.0-7.5% belonged to dominant NKG2C+ clonotypes. Uncertainty persisted over the HCMV specificity of expanded NKG2C+ T cell clones.

This chain connects TRBV20-1 to TRBJ2-2; 16 bases align to TRBD2. The TCR sequence derives from a woman in her late teens or twenties in good health. The specimen sequenced was PBMCs. CDR3 sequence: CSASGLAGGKLNTGELFF. The CDR3 coding sequence is TGCAGTGCGTCGGGACTAGCGGGAGGGAAGCTGAACACCGGGGAGCTGTTTTTT.